This TCR beta chain was recovered during a study of blood T cell repertoires in COVID-19. About the research overall: Acute and convalescent COVID-19 specimens originated in the United States, Italy and Spain. Sources were T cells, B-cell-depleted T cells, or PBMCs; the material itself was cDNA or gDNA.

Authors' analysis steps: Amplification of reference gene primers provided the estimated nucleated cell counts. The table came from immunoSEQ multiplex PCR; TCRdb's copy has only in-frame clones and leaves some out. The D gene and trimming were derived from the DNA, and the V and J assignments and clone size from that table. The sample has some 150,000 clones; roughly 82% are singletons. The sequencing sample was made of peripheral blood. The sequence derives from a woman aged 45 to 65 with acute or convalescent COVID-19.

The CDR3 sequence: CASSRAGVHGYTF. The CDR3 nucleotides read TGTGCCAGCAGCCGGGCGGGGGTCCATGGCTACACCTTC. This chain connects TRBV14 to TRBJ1-2; D possibly corresponds to TRBD1 (5 bases). V was trimmed by 4 bases and J by 6 bases, leaving 12 bases between them. This CDR3 contains 13 residues. CDR1 is SGHDN and CDR2 is FVKESK in the germline V gene.